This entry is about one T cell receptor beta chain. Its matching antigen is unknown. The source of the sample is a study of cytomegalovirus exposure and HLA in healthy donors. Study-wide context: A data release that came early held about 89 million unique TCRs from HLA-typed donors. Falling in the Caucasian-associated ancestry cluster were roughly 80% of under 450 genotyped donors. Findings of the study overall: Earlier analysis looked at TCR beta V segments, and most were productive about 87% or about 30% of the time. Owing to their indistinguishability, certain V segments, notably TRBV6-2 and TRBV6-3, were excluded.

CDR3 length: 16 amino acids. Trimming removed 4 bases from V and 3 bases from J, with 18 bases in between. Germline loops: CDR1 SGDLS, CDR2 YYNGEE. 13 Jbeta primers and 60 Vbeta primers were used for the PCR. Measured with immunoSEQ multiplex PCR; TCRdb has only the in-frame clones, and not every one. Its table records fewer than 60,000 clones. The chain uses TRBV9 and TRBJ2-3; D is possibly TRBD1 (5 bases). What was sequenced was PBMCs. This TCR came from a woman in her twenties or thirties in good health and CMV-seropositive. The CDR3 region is CASSPQGASITDTQYF. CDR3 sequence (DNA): TGTGCCAGCAGCCCGCAAGGGGCTAGTATTACAGATACGCAGTATTTT.